The next 20 T cell receptor beta chains were all read from a single sample in a study of beta chain features in type 1 diabetes. Reverse transcribing all isolated RNA meant expressed TCRB transcripts were sequenced. The protocol was immunoSEQ multiplex PCR, while the TCRdb copy is restricted to in-frame clones and leaves out a portion. The top ten clones hold about 0.014% of a sample with a few hundred thousand clones, more than 9.5% of them seen once. Sample: naive CD4+ T cells from blood. The source is a woman in her 30s in good health.

The chain uses TRBV7-3 and TRBJ2-5; a possible D gene is TRBD2 (5 bases). V lost 4 bases, J lost 5 bases, and 20 bases lay in between. Germline lookup yields CDR1 SGHTA and CDR2 FQGTGA. This CDR3 is 16 amino acids long. CDR3 in DNA: TGTGCCAGCAGCTCCCCATACTACACTAGGGAGGAGACCCAGTACTTC. This encodes CASSSPYYTREETQYF.

This chain links TRBV19 with TRBJ1-1, with 8 bases identical to TRBD1. This CDR3 comprises 14 residues. Germline V gene sequence: CDR1 LNHDA, CDR2 SQIVND (reference sequence). The ends lost 5 bases at V and 5 bases at J; junction bases unmatched: 7. CDR3 residues: CASSVRTGRTEAFF. CDR3 bases: TGTGCCAGTAGTGTTAGGACAGGGAGGACTGAAGCTTTCTTT.

The chain joins TRBV19 to TRBJ1-2, with 10 bases lining up with TRBD1. Germline assignment: CDR1 LNHDA and CDR2 SQIVND (reference sequence). The CDR3 length is 16 residues. Trimming took 3 bases from V and 4 from J; bases not matched to a gene: 8. The CDR3 is CASSIFGTGAAYGYTF. Written as DNA, the CDR3 is TGTGCCAGTAGTATTTTCGGGACAGGGGCCGCCTATGGCTACACCTTC.

The table lists this clone with a few counts. This CDR3 reads CASSREQLAFSYNEQFF. CDR3 sequence (DNA): TGTGCCAGCAGCCGAGAACAACTAGCGTTCTCCTACAATGAGCAGTTCTTC. This chain uses TRBV7-3 with TRBJ2-1, with 7 bases that match TRBD2. CDR1 SGHTA and CDR2 FQGTGA come from the germline V gene. The CDR3 runs to 17 residues. Germline trimming cut 5 bases from V and 0 bases from J; bases unmatched to any gene: 10.

In its sample, this clone was seen a few times. The J gene is TRBJ2-3, the V gene TRBV4-3; TRBD2 aligns across 11 bases. Germline assignment: CDR1 LGHNA and CDR2 YSLEER. This CDR3 has 16 amino acids. V dropped 4 bases and J dropped 5; count of bases not matched to a gene: 8. In DNA, the CDR3 is TGCGCCAGCAGCCGTAATACCGGGACTAGCGGAGATACGCAGTATTTT. This sequence encodes CASSRNTGTSGDTQYF.

V is TRBV7-9 and J is TRBJ2-1; the D is unclear. The V gene lost 0 bases and the J gene lost 0 bases, with 6 bases spanning the gap. CDR1 is SEHNR and CDR2 is FQNEAQ in the germline V gene (reference sequence). The CDR3 runs 15 residues. The CDR3 is CASSLAHSSYNEQFF. The DNA of the CDR3 is TGTGCCAGCAGCTTAGCGCACAGCTCCTACAATGAGCAGTTCTTC.

This clone was observed a handful of times. The chain links TRBV4-2 to TRBJ2-7, with 9 nucleotides matching TRBD2. Trimming at V came to 2 bases and at J to 3 bases, leaving 5 bases not matched to a gene. Germline values: CDR1 LGHNA, CDR2 YNFKEQ. This CDR3 region has 15 residues. The CDR3 protein is CASSQTSGQGYEQYF. The CDR3 DNA reads as TGTGCCAGCAGCCAAACTAGCGGGCAGGGCTACGAGCAGTACTTC.

The genes are TRBV4-3 and TRBJ2-3; TRBD2 aligns across 7 bases. V dropped 0 bases and J dropped 0; count of bases not matched to a gene: 15. Germline V CDR1 and CDR2: LGHNA, YSLEER. The CDR3 length is 20 residues. CDR3 nucleotide sequence: TGCGCCAGCAGCCAAGACTCCTTATCGGTACTTAGCGGGAGCACAGATACGCAGTATTTT. It translates to CASSQDSLSVLSGSTDTQYF.

The CDR3 sequence: CASSPTTGPNEKLFF. The CDR3 DNA is TGTGCCAGCAGCCCCACGACAGGCCCAAATGAAAAACTGTTTTTT. The rearrangement links TRBV7-9 to TRBJ1-4, with a tentative D call TRBD1 (6 bases). V was cut by 5 bases and J by 5 bases, with 15 bases left in between. Germline CDR1 reads SEHNR; CDR2 reads FQNEAQ (reference sequence). There are 15 residues in the CDR3. Using reference TRBV7-9 and TRBJ1-4 for the parts outside the CDR3, the full variable domain is DTGVSQNPRHKITKRGQNVTFRCDPISEHNRLYWYRQTLGQGPEFLTYFQNEAQLEKSRLLSDRFSAERPKGSFSTLEIQRTEQGDSAMYLCASSPTTGPNEKLFFGSGTQLSVL.

V and J are TRBV7-2 and TRBJ2-5, with TRBD1 matching over 7 bases. This CDR3 has 14 residues. CDR1 is SGHTA and CDR2 is FQGNSA in the germline V gene. V was clipped by 3 bases and J by 1 base; unmatched bases: 2. In DNA, the CDR3 is TGTGCCAGCAGCTTGGGACAGCGCCAAGAGACCCAGTACTTC. It translates to CASSLGQRQETQYF. Full variable domain (outside the CDR3, taken from reference TRBV7-2 and TRBJ2-5): GAGVSQSPSNKVTEKGKDVELRCDPISGHTALYWYRQSLGQGLEFLIYFQGNSAPDKSGLPSDRFSAERTGGSVSTLTIQRTQQEDSAVYLCASSLGQRQETQYFGPGTRLLVL.

CDR3 amino acids: CASSLWATGAPEAFF. For the CDR3, the DNA is TGTGCCAGCAGTTTATGGGCGACAGGGGCTCCTGAAGCTTTCTTT. This sequence joins TRBV28 and TRBJ1-1; 8 bases fit TRBD1. CDR1 is MDHEN, CDR2 SYDVKM, per germline. V lost 0 bases and J lost 6; bases outside the gene matches: 6. The CDR3 loop spans 15 amino acids.

The chain carries TRBV9 and TRBJ2-1; 8 bases fit TRBD1. This CDR3 contains 15 residues. The germline V gene has CDR1 SGDLS and CDR2 YYNGEE. Germline trimming cut 3 bases from V and 4 bases from J; bases unmatched to any gene: 6. The CDR3 DNA is TGTGCCAGCAGCGGGGACAGGAGATCTTACAATGAGCAGTTCTTC. It is translated as CASSGDRRSYNEQFF.

This clone was seen a handful of times. The chain recombines TRBV18 with TRBJ2-7; TRBD2 matches at 11 bases. Germline assignment: CDR1 KGHSH and CDR2 LQKENI. V was clipped by 5 bases and J by 3 bases; unmatched bases: 6. The CDR3 extends over 15 amino acids. The CDR3 bases are TGTGCCAGCTCATCGGGACTAGCGGACCTCTACGAGCAGTACTTC. Its translation: CASSSGLADLYEQYF.

This clone appeared a few times. The CDR3 loop is CASSTSGGFSYEQYF. In DNA, the CDR3 is TGTGCCAGCTCGACAAGCGGGGGATTCTCCTACGAGCAGTACTTC. This rearrangement joins TRBV18 to TRBJ2-7, with 8 bases fitting TRBD2. Germline trimming cut 6 bases from V and 0 bases from J; bases unmatched to any gene: 7. In germline, CDR1 is KGHSH, CDR2 LQKENI. The CDR3 has 15 amino acids.

This clone showed up just a few times. This chain connects TRBV19 to TRBJ1-2; D is unresolved. There are 13 residues in the CDR3. Germline V lookup: CDR1 LNHDA, CDR2 SQIVND (reference sequence). V was cut by 7 bases and J by 0 bases, with 9 bases left in between. This chain's CDR3 is CASNQNPNYGYTF. The DNA of the CDR3 is TGTGCCAGTAACCAGAACCCTAACTATGGCTACACCTTC.

This chain joins TRBV5-1 and TRBJ2-2; a weak D match, TRBD2 (6 bases). Germline assignment: CDR1 SGHRS and CDR2 YFSETQ. Trimming took 1 base from V and 8 from J, leaving 9 bases between them. This CDR3 spans 13 amino acids. CDR3 protein: CASSLREEGELFF. CDR3 nucleotide sequence: TGCGCCAGCAGCTTGAGGGAGGAGGGGGAGCTGTTTTTT.

This clone turned up a few times. The chain employs TRBV6-5 and TRBJ1-5; possible D gene TRBD1, 6 bases. Germline V gene data show CDR1 as MNHEY and CDR2 as SVGAGI. V gave up 0 bases and J gave up 6 bases, with 12 bases separating them. CDR3 length: 15 residues. In nucleotides, the CDR3 is TGTGCCAGCAGTTACTCCGGACAGTTGAGTCAGCCCCAGCATTTT. Its protein is CASSYSGQLSQPQHF.

This clone was detected only a few times. V and J are TRBV28 and TRBJ2-3, with 10 bases fitting TRBD2. This CDR3 is 16 amino acids long. The germline V gene encodes CDR1 MDHEN and CDR2 SYDVKM. The junction had 5 bases not matched to a gene; V was cut back by 2 bases and J by 3 bases. The DNA for the CDR3 is TGTGCCAGCAGTTTACCCCCTAGCGGGAGTACAGATACGCAGTATTTT. This translates into CASSLPPSGSTDTQYF.

This clone was seen a handful of times. The chain uses TRBV5-1 and TRBJ2-2; no firm D call. The length of the CDR3 is 15 residues. The V and J ends lost 1 base and 0 bases respectively, with 7 bases between them. Germline loops: CDR1 SGHRS, CDR2 YFSETQ. The CDR3 nucleotides are TGCGCCAGCAGCTTGTTGCGGCCGAACACCGGGGAGCTGTTTTTT. Residues: CASSLLRPNTGELFF.

This clone has only a few counts. This sample includes further DNA sequences coding for the same CDR3. The gene calls are TRBV7-9 and TRBJ2-7, with 10 bases aligning to TRBD1. Germline CDR1 is SEHNR and CDR2 is FQNEAQ (reference sequence). The CDR3 is 14 amino acids. Unmatched junction bases numbered 7, after V lost 6 bases and J lost 5 bases. CDR3 coding DNA: TGTGCCAGCAGTCCTAGAGGGACAGGGGACGAGCAGTACTTC. The encoded protein is CASSPRGTGDEQYF.